Presented here are 23 T cell receptor beta chains from one specimen sequenced in a study of cytomegalovirus exposure and HLA in healthy donors. A multiplex PCR was run with 60 Vbeta primers and 13 Jbeta primers. TCRdb's table, derived via immunoSEQ multiplex PCR, lists solely in-frame clones and lacks some. The repertoire table contains 40,000 or so clones. Sequenced input: PBMCs. The origin of the receptors is a young man in good health and CMV-seronegative.

The chain has TRBV4-2 and TRBJ2-2; D remains ambiguous. The germline V and J ends were trimmed by 4 bases and 5 bases, with 8 bases remaining between them. Germline assignment: CDR1 LGHNA and CDR2 YNFKEQ. The CDR3 is made up of 13 amino acids. The CDR3 sequence: CASSPSLTGELFF. CDR3 DNA: TGTGCCAGCAGCCCTTCCTTGACCGGGGAGCTGTTTTTT.

This chain uses TRBV5-1 with TRBJ2-7, with D possibly matching TRBD1 (6 bases). Trimming shortened V by 4 bases and J by 0 bases, and 11 bases separated the two germline ends. Germline-derived CDR1 and CDR2 are SGHRS and YFSETQ. The CDR3 sequence is 14 residues long. The CDR3 sequence: CASSLLGGSYEQYF. In nucleotides, the CDR3 is TGCGCCAGCAGCCTTCTAGGGGGCTCCTACGAGCAGTACTTC.

V gene TRBV9 combines with J gene TRBJ1-1; D not resolved. The CDR3 is 13 amino acids. Trimming stripped 2 bases from V and 0 bases from J, with 5 bases between. Germline CDR1 and CDR2: SGDLS and YYNGEE. The CDR3 bases are TGTGCCAGCAGCGTTACAATGAACACTGAAGCTTTCTTT. Translation gives CASSVTMNTEAFF.

The chain links TRBV7-9 to TRBJ1-1; tentatively, D is TRBD1 (5 bases). The V gene lost 5 bases and the J gene lost 5 bases, with 15 bases spanning the gap. There are 14 residues in the CDR3. Germline V gene sequence: CDR1 SEHNR, CDR2 FQNEAQ (reference sequence). The CDR3 nucleotides read TGTGCCAGCAGCCCCCTGACAGATTTAACTGAAGCTTTCTTT. The encoded protein is CASSPLTDLTEAFF.

This chain links TRBV6-6 with TRBJ2-7; 8 nucleotides agree with TRBD2. CDR1 and CDR2 from the germline V gene are MNHNY and SVGAGI (reference sequence). The CDR3 contains 13 residues. The J segment lost 3 bases and the V segment lost 7 bases, leaving 5 bases of the junction unmatched. The CDR3 loop is CASTGGRSYEQYF. DNA for the CDR3: TGTGCCAGCACGGGCGGGAGGAGCTACGAGCAGTACTTC.

The chain uses TRBV9 and TRBJ2-7; tentative D call: TRBD2 (6 bases). Germline V gene lookup returns CDR1 SGDLS and CDR2 YYNGEE. The V gene lost 4 bases and the J gene lost 2 bases, with 13 bases spanning the gap. The CDR3 consists of 14 residues. CDR3 protein: CASSPSSVAYEQYF. Here the CDR3 DNA reads TGTGCCAGCAGCCCATCTAGCGTTGCCTACGAGCAGTACTTC.

The chain recombines TRBV7-2 with TRBJ2-7, with a possible D match to TRBD2 (5 bases). Between the trimmed V and J ends, which lost 7 bases and 5 bases, there was a span of 21 bases. The germline CDR1 and CDR2 sequences are SGHTA and FQGNSA. CDR3 size: 15 residues. The CDR3 DNA sequence: TGTGCCAGCAAACTTCTAGCTTCCGCGGGCCACGAGCAGTACTTC. Protein product: CASKLLASAGHEQYF.

The chain recombines TRBV6-5 with TRBJ2-4; the D gene is possibly TRBD1 (6 bases). CDR3 length equals 13 residues. Germline CDR1 and CDR2: MNHEY and SVGAGI. Between the trimmed V and J ends, which lost 5 bases and 1 base, there was a span of 6 bases. For the CDR3, the DNA is TGTGCCAGCAGTACAGGGGCCAAAAACATTCAGTACTTC. Its protein product is CASSTGAKNIQYF.

The J gene is TRBJ2-3, the V gene TRBV6-6; 12 bases are shared with TRBD1. The CDR3 is 16 amino acids. The junction had 1 base not matched to a gene; V was cut back by 2 bases and J by 1 base. Germline V gives CDR1 MNHNY, CDR2 SVGAGI (reference sequence). The CDR3, as DNA: TGTGCCAGCAGTTACCGGGACAGGGGGCGCACAGATACGCAGTATTTT. It codes for CASSYRDRGRTDTQYF.

The chain employs TRBV9 and TRBJ2-3; 12 nucleotides align to TRBD2. Per the germline V gene, CDR1 is SGDLS and CDR2 is YYNGEE. V shed 3 bases and J 8 bases; nucleotides not matched to a gene: 7. This CDR3 region has 15 residues. The CDR3 here is CASSARLAGDGTQYF. In DNA form, the CDR3 reads TGTGCCAGCAGCGCGCGACTAGCGGGAGATGGTACGCAGTATTTT.

The V gene is TRBV4-2, the J gene TRBJ2-5, with 9 bases fitting TRBD2. CDR1 and CDR2 (germline): LGHNA, YNFKEQ. The V gene end was trimmed by 4 bases and the J gene end by 4 bases; junction bases not matched to a gene: 10. The CDR3 has 16 residues. This CDR3 reads CASSPSGVTSGETQYF. As DNA, the CDR3 is TGTGCCAGCAGCCCCTCTGGGGTGACTAGCGGAGAGACCCAGTACTTC.

This sequence joins TRBV9 and TRBJ2-7; possible D gene TRBD2, 6 bases. The CDR3 is 13 residues long. The germline CDR1 and CDR2 sequences are SGDLS and YYNGEE. Trimming removed 2 bases at V and 3 bases at J, with 9 bases between. CDR3 protein: CASSVRSGYEQYF. The DNA of the CDR3 is TGTGCCAGCAGCGTCCGTAGCGGCTACGAGCAGTACTTC.

The chain combines TRBV6-5 with TRBJ1-4; the match to TRBD1 covers 8 bases. V dropped 1 base and J dropped 7; count of bases not matched to a gene: 8. The CDR3 is 16 residues long. The germline CDR1 and CDR2 sequences are MNHEY and SVGAGI. DNA of the CDR3: TGTGCCAGCAGTTACTTTAGGGCGGACAGGGTTGAAAAACTGTTTTTT. Protein product: CASSYFRADRVEKLFF.

J is TRBJ2-3 and V is TRBV29-1; the D is unclear. The CDR3 length is 11 residues. The germline V gene encodes CDR1 SQVTM and CDR2 ANQGSEA. V lost 6 bases and J 5 bases, leaving 9 bases between the germline ends. CDR3 amino acids: CSVEQKDTQYF. CDR3 nucleotide sequence: TGCAGCGTGGAACAGAAAGATACGCAGTATTTT.

This sequence joins TRBV18 and TRBJ2-3; perhaps TRBD1 as D (6 bases). V was shortened by 3 bases and J by 4 bases, with 14 bases between the two germline ends. Germline CDR1 and CDR2: KGHSH and LQKENI. CDR3 length equals 15 residues. CDR3 region: CASSPSPGVADTQYF. The CDR3 bases are TGTGCCAGCTCACCGTCACCAGGGGTTGCAGATACGCAGTATTTT.

CDR3 region: CSVKTGSGVQPQHF. Written as DNA, the CDR3 is TGCAGCGTTAAGACAGGGTCCGGGGTTCAGCCCCAGCATTTT. The chain recombines TRBV29-1 with TRBJ1-5, with 7 bases aligning to TRBD1. Germline V gene lookup returns CDR1 SQVTM and CDR2 ANQGSEA. The junction had 10 bases not matched to a gene; V was cut back by 5 bases and J by 6 bases. The CDR3 consists of 14 residues.

V is TRBV5-1 and J is TRBJ1-6; TRBD1 matches 9 bases. The CDR3 loop spans 17 amino acids. Germline V gene lookup returns CDR1 SGHRS and CDR2 YFSETQ. The J segment lost 0 bases and the V segment lost 3 bases, leaving 4 bases of the junction unmatched. This chain's CDR3 is CASSWGQGSSYNSPLHF. As DNA, the CDR3 is TGCGCCAGCAGCTGGGGACAGGGAAGCTCCTATAATTCACCCCTCCACTTT.

The CDR3 here is CASSFPGQYGYTF. The CDR3 DNA is TGTGCCAGCAGCTTTCCGGGACAATATGGCTACACCTTC. The V and J genes are TRBV7-9 and TRBJ1-2; possible D gene TRBD1, 6 bases. Germline CDR1 reads SEHNR; CDR2 reads FQNEAQ (reference sequence). The CDR3 covers 13 residues. Trimming pared 3 bases from V and 5 bases from J, leaving 10 bases between. The full variable domain, completed using reference TRBV7-9 and TRBJ1-2, is DTGVSQNPRHKITKRGQNVTFRCDPISEHNRLYWYRQTLGQGPEFLTYFQNEAQLEKSRLLSDRFSAERPKGSFSTLEIQRTEQGDSAMYLCASSFPGQYGYTFGSGTRLTVV.

V is TRBV7-9 and J is TRBJ1-4; 7 bases align to TRBD1. The CDR3 length is 13 residues. Germline V CDR1 and CDR2: SEHNR, FQNEAQ (reference sequence). V lost 11 bases to trimming and J lost 3 bases; unmatched junction nucleotides: 6. The CDR3 loop is CAAHRGANEKLFF. The CDR3 DNA reads TGTGCCGCGCACAGGGGTGCTAATGAAAAACTGTTTTTT.

The chain links TRBV19 to TRBJ1-1, with TRBD1 identical over 7 bases. The CDR3 runs 14 residues. V shed 5 bases, J shed 0 bases, and the junction held 3 bases outside the gene matches. Germline V gene sequence: CDR1 LNHDA, CDR2 SQIVND (reference sequence). The CDR3 DNA reads as TGTGCCAGTAGTCCCGGGACAGTGAACACTGAAGCTTTCTTT. This gives the protein CASSPGTVNTEAFF.

V and J are TRBV7-9 and TRBJ1-5; D uncertain. V was trimmed by 6 bases and J by 7 bases, leaving 16 bases between them. Germline V gene data show CDR1 as SEHNR and CDR2 as FQNEAQ (reference sequence). The CDR3 loop spans 14 amino acids. The CDR3 nucleotides are TGTGCCAGCAGTACCGACGGGAAGAGGCAGCCCCAGCATTTT. Residues: CASSTDGKRQPQHF.

V gene TRBV5-1 combines with J gene TRBJ1-1, with D perhaps matching TRBD1 (6 bases). The germline V gene has CDR1 SGHRS and CDR2 YFSETQ. The CDR3 is made up of 14 amino acids. The V end lost 2 bases, the J end lost 3 bases, and 11 bases lay between the germline ends. Written as DNA, the CDR3 is TGCGCCAGCAGCTTACAGGGACCTCACACTGAAGCTTTCTTT. Amino acids: CASSLQGPHTEAFF.

The chain recombines TRBV29-1 with TRBJ2-7, with 7 nucleotides matching TRBD1. V shed 6 bases, J shed 2 bases, and the junction held 10 bases outside the gene matches. From germline, CDR1 is SQVTM and CDR2 ANQGSEA. There are 14 residues in the CDR3. CDR3 nucleotide sequence: TGCAGCGTGACCTCCGGGACAGACGCCTACGAGCAGTACTTC. Protein product: CSVTSGTDAYEQYF.